The next 9 T cell receptor beta chains were all read from a single sample in a study of cytomegalovirus exposure and HLA in healthy donors. Researchers ran the PCR with 60 Vbeta and 13 Jbeta primers. Assay: immunoSEQ multiplex PCR; the TCRdb copy retains only in-frame clones and omits some. The sample consists of 75,000 to 90,000 clones, around 78% of them appearing once. Sequenced sample: PBMCs. These receptors all stem from a male donor in good health and CMV-seropositive.

This CDR3 reads CATRRSDQPQHF. DNA for the CDR3: TGTGCCACCAGGAGGAGCGATCAGCCCCAGCATTTT. The chain uses TRBV15 and TRBJ1-5; D is unclear. The CDR3 extends over 12 amino acids. Trimming pared 6 bases from V and 5 bases from J, leaving 8 bases between. Germline V lookup: CDR1 LNHNV, CDR2 YYDKDF (reference sequence).

In regard to this clone: The same CDR3 is also encoded by other DNA sequences in this sample. The V and J genes are TRBV2 and TRBJ1-5, with a possible D match to TRBD1 (6 bases). This CDR3 comprises 14 residues. Trimming left V 5 bases short and J 0 bases short, with 8 bases between. The germline V gene has CDR1 SNHLY and CDR2 FYNNEI. DNA for the CDR3: TGTGCCAGCAGTCCGGACAGTAGCAATCAGCCCCAGCATTTT. Its translation: CASSPDSSNQPQHF.

The chain employs TRBV6-5 and TRBJ2-5; 8 nucleotides match TRBD1. The J call is in doubt because the DNA end fits TRBJ2-7 better. The CDR3 loop spans 16 amino acids. Germline CDR1 MNHEY, CDR2 SVGAGI. The CDR3 spells CASSYPPGTGSYEQYF. DNA of the CDR3: TGTGCCAGCAGTTACCCTCCCGGGACAGGCTCCTACGAGCAGTACTTC.

The chain joins TRBV7-9 to TRBJ2-2, with 8 bases lining up with TRBD1. CDR3 length: 15 residues. Germline assignment: CDR1 SEHNR and CDR2 FQNEAQ (reference sequence). The V gene end was trimmed by 6 bases and the J gene end by 8 bases; junction bases not matched to a gene: 11. The CDR3 coding sequence is TGTGCCAGCAGTACGGACAGGGTTGGTTCTGGGGAGCTGTTTTTT. Translating gives CASSTDRVGSGELFF.

This chain joins TRBV9 and TRBJ2-7, with 9 bases identical to TRBD1. Germline-derived CDR1 and CDR2 are SGDLS and YYNGEE. The CDR3 extends over 14 amino acids. The J segment lost 5 bases and the V segment lost 0 bases, leaving 3 bases of the junction unmatched. The CDR3 spells CASSVETGGNEQYF. DNA for the CDR3: TGTGCCAGCAGCGTAGAAACAGGGGGCAACGAGCAGTACTTC.

The chain joins TRBV30 to TRBJ2-1, with 10 nucleotides matching TRBD2. The germline V gene has CDR1 GTSNPN and CDR2 SVGIG (reference sequence). The CDR3 has 16 amino acids. The J segment lost 8 bases and the V segment lost 2 bases, leaving 12 bases of the junction unmatched. The CDR3 nucleotides read TGTGCCTGGAGTCCCTACTCTAGCGGGAGTGTCCATGAGCAGTTCTTC. It yields the protein CAWSPYSSGSVHEQFF.

The chain couples TRBV29-1 to TRBJ1-2, with 8 positions matching TRBD1. The germline gives CDR1 SQVTM, CDR2 ANQGSEA. This CDR3 is 14 amino acids long. After removal of 7 bases from V and 6 bases from J, the junction contained 13 bases not matched to a gene. The CDR3 reads CSAGASGGGDGYTF. The CDR3 DNA sequence: TGCAGCGCTGGGGCCTCAGGGGGCGGGGATGGCTACACCTTC.

The rearrangement uses TRBV5-6 and TRBJ2-1; 12 bases agree with TRBD2. This CDR3 is built from 16 residues. Germline lookup yields CDR1 SGHDT and CDR2 YYEEEE. With 5 bases clipped from V and 2 bases from J, the junction kept 5 bases outside the gene matches. The DNA for the CDR3 is TGTGCCAGCAGACCCCTAGCGGGAGGGCCCTACAATGAGCAGTTCTTC. The encoded protein is CASRPLAGGPYNEQFF.

This clone was detected once. The chain couples TRBV5-1 to TRBJ1-2, with 7 nucleotides matching TRBD1. The CDR3 contains 13 residues. Germline values: CDR1 SGHRS, CDR2 YFSETQ. V gave up 4 bases and J gave up 7 bases; unmatched junction bases: 7. The CDR3: CASSPGTACGYTF. The CDR3 DNA reads as TGCGCCAGCAGCCCGGGGACAGCGTGTGGCTACACCTTC.